This section outlines one TCR beta chain sequence together with its context. This clonotype was observed a handful of times. There is no known antigen for this receptor. There are no base qualities to consult, and no much larger clone falls within one base. Trimming costs V 2 bases and J 1 base, and their ends lie 9 bases apart. Based on the germline V gene, the CDR1 and CDR2 sequences are SGHTA and FQGNSA. Taken from cysteine to phenylalanine, the CDR3 has 15 residues. This entry keeps only the CDR3 DNA: 45 bases, framed from base 1. This record comes from a study of blood T cells in healthy people across ages (dated by TCRdb to between 2014 and 2017). A note on the overall study: In model experiments, template switching captured roughly one uniquely barcoded TCR beta cDNA molecule for every two T cells. To track age-related changes in TCR beta repertoire diversity, the study relied on deep sequencing normalized with unique cDNA molecular identifiers. The donors were split into four age groups: young (average 16 years), middle-aged (roughly 39), aged (around 67) and long-lived (more than 80). Using the same blood draw, the study looked at two additional independent replicas of 1 million unique cDNA reads for two donors, one aged 18 to 30 and the other aged 80 or older. Study-wide findings and limitations: A strong correlation was found between observed TCR beta diversity and the percentage of naive T cells measured by flow cytometry. Estimates of total diversity based on one million sequenced T cells were considered lower bounds and underestimates. Conclusive comparison of naive and antigen-experienced compartments was prevented by the profiling of bulk unsorted PBMCs. The CMV infection status of donors was not known, potentially confounding age-related changes in expanded clonotypes. As age increased, observed TCR beta diversity per million T cells dropped in a roughly linear way, and a significant reduction was already evident by age 40. The long-lived group showed more naive CD4+ T cells, fewer expanded clones and increased TCR diversity than the aged group, suggesting age selection.

Library method: 5' RACE. Sequencer: Illumina HiSeq 2500. A second PCR of 7 to 11 cycles was run with a J-beta primer mix and a sample-barcoded 5' primer. Each TCR beta cDNA molecule received a unique molecular identifier from a template-switch 5' adaptor carrying 12 random nucleotides. Each sample yielded at least 2.5 million CDR3-containing paired-end reads. The Mint cDNA synthesis kit, primed by a TRBC-specific oligonucleotide, was used to synthesize first-strand cDNA from all RNA. After uracil-DNA glycosylase treatment, a first 18-cycle PCR used universal primers M1SS and BC2_uni_R on all cDNA. The paper's processing steps were these. Normalization of each sample was performed by random selection of 1 million high-quality reads, each carrying a distinct molecular identifier. Reads sharing molecular identifiers were discarded rather than binned into consensus sequences. MiTCR, with a Q25 quality threshold and the strictest error-elimination algorithm, was used for CDR3 identification, clonotype clustering and error correction. A nonparametric unseen species model with Euler transformation was used to estimate lower-bound total TCR beta diversity. TCRdb reran the public reads through fastp at Q25 and MiXCR, keeping productive beta chains. Entries that share a CDR3 protein sequence are merged under the most common genes and DNA. The V and J calls were determined by TCRdb, not by the authors. The sample contains roughly 560,000 distinct CDR3 sequences, nearly 25% of them found a single time. The ten largest clones capture 7.5% to 9% of the sample.

The approximately 39 donors, aged about 6 to 90 years, were systemically healthy Caucasian individuals from Russia. Each donor gave around 9.5 milliliters of peripheral blood, collected into EDTA-treated Vacutainer tubes. Ficoll-Paque density-gradient centrifugation was used to isolate PBMCs, with at least 7 million obtained per sample. Trizol reagent was used to extract total RNA from PBMCs, with at least 6 micrograms per sample. The percentages of naive CD45RAhigh/CD27high T cells were determined by flow cytometry on a PBMC aliquot from every donor. The same specimen was also included in a second study, on T cells of mothers and their children. As the second study states: The donors were nine systemically healthy Caucasian individuals, made up of three mothers and their six children. cDNA synthesis consumed the entire amount of extracted RNA, loaded at about 1.5 ug RNA in each 15 ul reaction. Sample barcodes and 2-4 random nucleotides were added via the M1S primer in the second PCR. More than 8 million TCR beta CDR3 reads were obtained from each mother, and some 3.2 million reads were obtained from each child. In both related and unrelated pairs, thymic selection shapes the output of TCR recombination in a similar way, with inherited differences having only a minor effect. Normalized repertoire overlap was always slightly but never significantly higher in related than unrelated mother-child pairs. With a sensitivity of approximately 92 clones per million clonotypes, no persistent microchimeric T cell clones were detected. The study used deep NGS to compare TCR beta repertoires of mothers and children, seeking features distinguishing related mother-child pairs from unrelated individuals. The mean age was 40 +/- 4 years for the mothers and about 10 +/- 4 years for the children. After adapters were ligated using NEBNext reagents, the libraries underwent 100+100 nt paired-end sequencing on an Illumina HiSeq 2000. To avoid cross-contamination, the mother libraries and the child libraries were prepared a month apart and sequenced in separate runs. Between roughly 450,000 and 2,000,000 distinct TCR beta clonotypes were identified per donor. Naive TCR beta clonotypes were estimated from low-frequency clonotypes matched to each donor's FACS-determined naive share, without sorting.

Sequenced input: blood. The chain uses TRBV7-2 and TRBJ1-5; a tentative D match to TRBD1 spans 5 bases. This TCR was sampled from a boy aged 5-17 years in good health. The nucleotide sequence is TGTGCCAGCAGCTTAACCCGGGACAGCAATCAGCCCCAGCATTTT. Translated, this is CASSLTRDSNQPQHF. With the portions outside the CDR3 filled from the reference TRBV7-2 and TRBJ1-5 genes, the complete variable region becomes GAGVSQSPSNKVTEKGKDVELRCDPISGHTALYWYRQSLGQGLEFLIYFQGNSAPDKSGLPSDRFSAERTGGSVSTLTIQRTQQEDSAVYLCASSLTRDSNQPQHFGDGTRLSIL.